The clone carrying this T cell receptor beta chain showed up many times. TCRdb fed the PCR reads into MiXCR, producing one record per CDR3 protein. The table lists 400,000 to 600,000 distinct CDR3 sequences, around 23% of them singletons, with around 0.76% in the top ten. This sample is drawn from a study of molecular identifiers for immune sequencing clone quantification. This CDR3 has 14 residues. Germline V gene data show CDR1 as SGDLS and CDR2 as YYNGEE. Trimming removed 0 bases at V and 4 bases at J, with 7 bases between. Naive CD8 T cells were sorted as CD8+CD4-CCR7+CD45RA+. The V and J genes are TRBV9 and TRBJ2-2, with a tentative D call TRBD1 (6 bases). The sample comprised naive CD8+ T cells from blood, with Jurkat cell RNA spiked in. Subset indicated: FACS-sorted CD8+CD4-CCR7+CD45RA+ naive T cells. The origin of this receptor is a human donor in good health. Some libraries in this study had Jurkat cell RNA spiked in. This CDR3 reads CASSVVQGTGELFF. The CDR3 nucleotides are TGTGCCAGCAGCGTAGTACAGGGCACCGGGGAGCTGTTTTTT.